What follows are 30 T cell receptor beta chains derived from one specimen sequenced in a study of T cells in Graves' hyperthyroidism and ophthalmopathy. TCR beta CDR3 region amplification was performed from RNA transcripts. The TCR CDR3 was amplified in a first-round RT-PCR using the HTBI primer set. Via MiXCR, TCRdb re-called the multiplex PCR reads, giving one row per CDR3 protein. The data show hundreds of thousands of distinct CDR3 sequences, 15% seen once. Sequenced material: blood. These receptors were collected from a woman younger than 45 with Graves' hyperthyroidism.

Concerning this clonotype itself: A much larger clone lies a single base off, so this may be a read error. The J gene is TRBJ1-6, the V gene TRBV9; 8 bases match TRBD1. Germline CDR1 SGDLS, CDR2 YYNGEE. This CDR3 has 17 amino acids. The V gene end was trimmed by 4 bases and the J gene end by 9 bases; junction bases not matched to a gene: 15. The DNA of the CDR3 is TGTGCCAGCAGCCAAGATTGGTCGGACAGGGTTAGTTCACCCCTCCACTTT. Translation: CASSQDWSDRVSSPLHF.

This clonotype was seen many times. DNA of the CDR3: TGTGCTAGTTTGAGTACCTCCGACAGAGTTGGCCGGAGTCGGGATGAGCAGTTCTTC. Translated: CASLSTSDRVGRSRDEQFF. The V and J genes are TRBV12-5 and TRBJ2-1, with D possibly being TRBD1 (5 bases). CDR1 LGHNT and CDR2 FRNRAP come from the germline V gene. The length of the CDR3 is 19 residues. V was shortened by 8 bases and J by 8 bases, with 34 bases between the two germline ends.

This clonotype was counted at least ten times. The CDR3 sequence: CASSEAPLVAGGPGEQYF. CDR3 bases: TGTGCCAGCAGTGAAGCGCCCCTAGTAGCGGGAGGGCCGGGCGAGCAGTACTTC. The chain employs TRBV2 and TRBJ2-7; 11 positions match TRBD2. The V gene end was trimmed by 0 bases and the J gene end by 6 bases; junction bases not matched to a gene: 13. This CDR3 comprises 18 residues. Germline values: CDR1 SNHLY, CDR2 FYNNEI.

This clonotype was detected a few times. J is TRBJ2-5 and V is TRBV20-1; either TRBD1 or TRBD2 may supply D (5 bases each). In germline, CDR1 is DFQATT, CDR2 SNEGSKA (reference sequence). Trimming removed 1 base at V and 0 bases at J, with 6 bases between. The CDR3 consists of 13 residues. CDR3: CSARGGDQETQYF. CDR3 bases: TGCAGTGCTAGAGGAGGGGACCAAGAGACCCAGTACTTC.

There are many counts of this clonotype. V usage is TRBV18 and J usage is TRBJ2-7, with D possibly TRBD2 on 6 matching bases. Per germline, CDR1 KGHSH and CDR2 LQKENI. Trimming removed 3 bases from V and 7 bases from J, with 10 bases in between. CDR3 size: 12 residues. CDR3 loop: CASSPGTFEQYF. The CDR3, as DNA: TGTGCCAGCTCACCCGGGACTTTTGAGCAGTACTTC.

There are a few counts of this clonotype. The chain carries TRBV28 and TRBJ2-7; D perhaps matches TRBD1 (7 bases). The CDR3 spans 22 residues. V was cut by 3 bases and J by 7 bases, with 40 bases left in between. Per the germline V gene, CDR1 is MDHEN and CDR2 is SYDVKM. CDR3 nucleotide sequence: TGTGCCAGCAGTTTTGGCCCGGGAGCCACAGGGGAACCGATCGCTGACCCGTGGGAGCAGTACTTC. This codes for CASSFGPGATGEPIADPWEQYF.

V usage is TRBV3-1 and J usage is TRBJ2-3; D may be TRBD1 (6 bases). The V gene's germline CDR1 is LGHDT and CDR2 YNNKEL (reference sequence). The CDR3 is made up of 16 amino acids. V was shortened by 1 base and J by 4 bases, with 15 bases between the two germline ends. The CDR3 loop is CASSQGRGGRADTQYF. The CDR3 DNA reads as TGTGCCAGCAGCCAAGGAAGAGGGGGTAGGGCAGATACGCAGTATTTT.

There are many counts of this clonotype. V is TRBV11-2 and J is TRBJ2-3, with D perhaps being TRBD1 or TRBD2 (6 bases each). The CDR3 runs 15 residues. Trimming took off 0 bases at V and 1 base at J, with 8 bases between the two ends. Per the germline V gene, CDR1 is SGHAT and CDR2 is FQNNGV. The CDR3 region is CASSLDGGRTDTQYF. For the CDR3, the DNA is TGTGCCAGCAGCTTAGATGGGGGGCGCACAGATACGCAGTATTTT.

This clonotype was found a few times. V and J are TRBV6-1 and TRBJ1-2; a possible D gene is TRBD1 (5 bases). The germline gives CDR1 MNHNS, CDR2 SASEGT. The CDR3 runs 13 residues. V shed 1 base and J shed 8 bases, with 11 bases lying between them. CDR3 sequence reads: CASSEGGLSGYTF. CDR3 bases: TGTGCCAGCAGTGAAGGGGGCCTCTCAGGCTACACCTTC.

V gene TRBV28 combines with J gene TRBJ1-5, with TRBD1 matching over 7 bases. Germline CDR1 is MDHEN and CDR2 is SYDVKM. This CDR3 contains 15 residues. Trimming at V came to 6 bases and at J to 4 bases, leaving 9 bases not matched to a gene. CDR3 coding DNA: TGTGCCAGCAGCCGGGGACAGTCCCTAAATCAGCCCCAGCATTTT. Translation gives CASSRGQSLNQPQHF.

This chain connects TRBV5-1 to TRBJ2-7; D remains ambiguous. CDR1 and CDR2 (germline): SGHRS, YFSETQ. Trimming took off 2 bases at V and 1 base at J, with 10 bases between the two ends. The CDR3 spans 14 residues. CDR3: CASSFMTASYEQYF. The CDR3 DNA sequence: TGCGCCAGCAGCTTTATGACGGCTTCCTACGAGCAGTACTTC.

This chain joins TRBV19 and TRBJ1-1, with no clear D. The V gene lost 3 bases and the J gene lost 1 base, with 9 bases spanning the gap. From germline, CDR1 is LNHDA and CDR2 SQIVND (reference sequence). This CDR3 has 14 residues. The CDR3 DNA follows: TGTGCCAGTAGTATCTGGGGTGGGAACACTGAAGCTTTCTTT. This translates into CASSIWGGNTEAFF.

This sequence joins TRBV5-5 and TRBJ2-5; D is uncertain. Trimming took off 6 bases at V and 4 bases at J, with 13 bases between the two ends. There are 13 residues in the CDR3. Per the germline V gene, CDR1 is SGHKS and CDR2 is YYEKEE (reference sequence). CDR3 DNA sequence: TGTGCCAGCAAAACTGCGCACGGAGAGACCCAGTACTTC. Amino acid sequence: CASKTAHGETQYF. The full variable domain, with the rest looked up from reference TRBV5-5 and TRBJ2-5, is DAGVTQSPTHLIKTRGQQVTLRCSPISGHKSVSWYQQVLGQGPQFIFQYYEKEERGRGNFPDRFSARQFPNYSSELNVNALLLGDSALYLCASKTAHGETQYFGPGTRLLVL.

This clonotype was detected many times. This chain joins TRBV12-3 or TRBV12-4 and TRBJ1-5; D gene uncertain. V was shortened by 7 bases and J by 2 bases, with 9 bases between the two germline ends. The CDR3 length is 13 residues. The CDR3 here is CASTTYGNQPQHF. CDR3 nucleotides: TGTGCCAGCACCACTTACGGCAATCAGCCCCAGCATTTT.

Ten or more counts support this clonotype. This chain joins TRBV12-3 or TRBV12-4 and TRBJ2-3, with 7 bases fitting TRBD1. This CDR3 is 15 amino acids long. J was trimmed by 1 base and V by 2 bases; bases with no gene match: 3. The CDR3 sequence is CASSLSGQGTDTQYF. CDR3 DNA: TGTGCCAGCAGTTTAAGTGGACAGGGCACAGATACGCAGTATTTT.

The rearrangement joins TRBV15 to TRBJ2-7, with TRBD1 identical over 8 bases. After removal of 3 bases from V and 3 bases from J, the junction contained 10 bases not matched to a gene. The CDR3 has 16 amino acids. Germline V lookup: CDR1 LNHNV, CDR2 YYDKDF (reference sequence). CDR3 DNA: TGTGCCACCAGCAGGGATGGACAGGGCCGAAGCTACGAGCAGTACTTC. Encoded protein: CATSRDGQGRSYEQYF.

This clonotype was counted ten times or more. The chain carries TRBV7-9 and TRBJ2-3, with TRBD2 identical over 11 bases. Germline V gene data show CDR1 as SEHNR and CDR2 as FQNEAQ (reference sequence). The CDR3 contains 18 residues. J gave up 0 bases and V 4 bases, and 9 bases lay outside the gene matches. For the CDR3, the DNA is TGTGCCAGCAGCTCGACCGGGACTAGCGGTTTCAGCACAGATACGCAGTATTTT. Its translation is CASSSTGTSGFSTDTQYF.

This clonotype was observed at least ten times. The DNA for the CDR3 is TGTGCCAGCAGCCTAGACGGGTCTAGCACAGATACGCAGTATTTT. It yields the protein CASSLDGSSTDTQYF. The rearrangement uses TRBV7-9 and TRBJ2-3, with unresolved D. V was cut by 5 bases and J by 0 bases, with 12 bases left in between. Germline V gives CDR1 SEHNR, CDR2 FQNEAQ (reference sequence). The CDR3 runs 15 residues.

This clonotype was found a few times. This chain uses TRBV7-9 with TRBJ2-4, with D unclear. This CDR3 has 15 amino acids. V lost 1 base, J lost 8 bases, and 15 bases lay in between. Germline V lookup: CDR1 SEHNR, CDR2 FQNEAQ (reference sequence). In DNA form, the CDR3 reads TGTGCCAGCAGCTTAGACTCCGCACCGCCTTACATTCAGTACTTC. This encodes CASSLDSAPPYIQYF.

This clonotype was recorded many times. The CDR3: CASAVGYGHGYEQYF. The CDR3 region has the DNA TGTGCCAGCGCAGTCGGATACGGCCATGGCTACGAGCAGTACTTC. The V call is TRBV6-1, the J call TRBJ2-7, with D hard to call. The V gene lost 8 bases and the J gene lost 3 bases, with 20 bases spanning the gap. The CDR3 extends over 15 amino acids. Per the germline V gene, CDR1 is MNHNS and CDR2 is SASEGT.

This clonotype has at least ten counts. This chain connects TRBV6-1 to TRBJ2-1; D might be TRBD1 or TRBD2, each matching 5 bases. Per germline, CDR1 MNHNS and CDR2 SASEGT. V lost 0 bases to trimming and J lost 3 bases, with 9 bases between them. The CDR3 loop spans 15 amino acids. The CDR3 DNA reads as TGTGCCAGCAGTGAAGCGTGGGACCACTACAATGAGCAGTTCTTC. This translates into CASSEAWDHYNEQFF.

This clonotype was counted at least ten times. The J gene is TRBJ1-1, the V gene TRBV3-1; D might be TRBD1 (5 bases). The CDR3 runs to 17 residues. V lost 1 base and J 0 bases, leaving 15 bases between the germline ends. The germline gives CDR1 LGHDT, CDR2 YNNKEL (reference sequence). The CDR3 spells CASSQGGSGGMNTEAFF. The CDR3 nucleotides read TGTGCCAGCAGCCAAGGGGGCTCGGGGGGTATGAACACTGAAGCTTTCTTT.

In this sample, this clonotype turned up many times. CDR3 coding DNA: TGTGCCAGCAATCCAGGGGAATACAATGAGCAGTTCTTC. Amino acid sequence: CASNPGEYNEQFF. This rearrangement joins TRBV2 to TRBJ2-1; weak D call: TRBD1 (6 bases). V was pared by 7 bases and J by 4 bases, with 11 bases between. Germline V lookup: CDR1 SNHLY, CDR2 FYNNEI. This CDR3 contains 13 residues.

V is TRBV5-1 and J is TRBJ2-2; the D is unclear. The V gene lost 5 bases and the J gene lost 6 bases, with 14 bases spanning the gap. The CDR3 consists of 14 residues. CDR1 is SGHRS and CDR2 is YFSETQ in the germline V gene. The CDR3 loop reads CASSAYIASGELFF. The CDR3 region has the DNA TGCGCCAGCAGTGCATATATAGCTTCCGGGGAGCTGTTTTTT.

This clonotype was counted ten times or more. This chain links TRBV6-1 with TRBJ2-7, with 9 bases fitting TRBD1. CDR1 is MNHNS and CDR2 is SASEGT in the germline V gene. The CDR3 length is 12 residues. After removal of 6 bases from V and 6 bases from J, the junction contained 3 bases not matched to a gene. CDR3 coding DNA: TGTGCCAGCAGGTGGACAGGGGCCGAGCAGTACTTC. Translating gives CASRWTGAEQYF.

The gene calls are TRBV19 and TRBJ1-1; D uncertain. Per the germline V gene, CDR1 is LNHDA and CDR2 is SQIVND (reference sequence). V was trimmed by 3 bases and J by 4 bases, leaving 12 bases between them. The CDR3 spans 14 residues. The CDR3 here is CASSILADSTEAFF. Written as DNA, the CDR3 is TGTGCCAGTAGTATCCTTGCAGATTCCACTGAAGCTTTCTTT.

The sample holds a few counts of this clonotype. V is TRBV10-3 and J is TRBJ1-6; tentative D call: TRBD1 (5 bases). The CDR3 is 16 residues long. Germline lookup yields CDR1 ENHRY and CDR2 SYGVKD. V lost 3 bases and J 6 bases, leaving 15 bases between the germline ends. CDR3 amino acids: CAISDIGGPLNSPLHF. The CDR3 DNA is TGTGCCATCAGTGATATTGGGGGACCGCTTAATTCACCCCTCCACTTT.

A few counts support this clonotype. In DNA form, the CDR3 reads TGTGCCAGCACCCGACGGTATAGCAATCAGCCCCAGCATTTT. Its protein is CASTRRYSNQPQHF. The rearrangement joins TRBV5-8 to TRBJ1-5; D gene unclear. CDR1 is SGHTS, CDR2 YDEGEE, per germline. The V gene lost 6 bases and the J gene lost 0 bases, with 10 bases spanning the gap. The CDR3 sequence is 14 residues long.

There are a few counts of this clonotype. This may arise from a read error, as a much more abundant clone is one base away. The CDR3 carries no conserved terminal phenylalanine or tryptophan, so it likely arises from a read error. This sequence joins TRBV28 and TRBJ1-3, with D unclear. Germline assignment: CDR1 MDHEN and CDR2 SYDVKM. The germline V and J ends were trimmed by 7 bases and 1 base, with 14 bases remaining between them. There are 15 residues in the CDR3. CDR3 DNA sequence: TGTGCCAGCAAAGAAATGGGAACTTCTGGAAACACCATATATCTT. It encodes CASKEMGTSGNTIYL.

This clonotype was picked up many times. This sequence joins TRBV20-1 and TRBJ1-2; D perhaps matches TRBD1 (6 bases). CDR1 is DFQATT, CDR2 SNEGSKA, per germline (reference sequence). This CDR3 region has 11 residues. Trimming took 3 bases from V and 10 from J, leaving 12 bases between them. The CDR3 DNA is TGCAGTGCTAGGTCGGACAGTAACTACACCTTC. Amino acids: CSARSDSNYTF.